What follows describes a single T cell receptor (beta chain). Its antigen is currently unknown. 5'RACE with constant-segment primers yielded barcoded, UMI-tagged TCR alpha and TCR beta cDNA libraries. TCRdb itself ran the 5' RACE reads through MiXCR, one entry per CDR3 protein. The table includes some 120,000 distinct CDR3 sequences, approximately 15% detected once. These data are taken from a study of T-cell memory formation after mild COVID-19. Study information: Largely, TCR clusters stayed within a single donor. Whole-study results and caveats: Cross-reactive memory apparently joined, as some responding clones appeared in pre-infection memory. Whereas later expanders leaned CD4+, clones contracting day 15 to 85 showed a balanced CD4/CD8 makeup.

In germline, CDR1 is LNHDA, CDR2 SQIVND (reference sequence). CDR3 length: 15 amino acids. Trimming took 8 bases from V and 2 from J; bases not matched to a gene: 7. The rearrangement uses TRBV19 and TRBJ2-2; TRBD2 aligns across 8 bases. Specimen: PBMCs or a T cell subset sorted from them (not recorded which). The clonotype comes from a man between 18 and 35 years old who had mild COVID-19 (a few samples of this study predate the infection). Cell type and time point are not known. CDR3 DNA: TGTGCCAGTGTTAGCGGGGCCCTAAACACCGGGGAGCTGTTTTTT. Translation gives CASVSGALNTGELFF. Combining the CDR3 with reference TRBV19 and TRBJ2-2 gives the whole variable domain DGGITQSPKYLFRKEGQNVTLSCEQNLNHDAMYWYRQDPGQGLRLIYYSQIVNDFQKGDIAEGYSVSREKKESFPLTVTSAQKNPTAFYLCASVSGALNTGELFFGEGSRLTVL.